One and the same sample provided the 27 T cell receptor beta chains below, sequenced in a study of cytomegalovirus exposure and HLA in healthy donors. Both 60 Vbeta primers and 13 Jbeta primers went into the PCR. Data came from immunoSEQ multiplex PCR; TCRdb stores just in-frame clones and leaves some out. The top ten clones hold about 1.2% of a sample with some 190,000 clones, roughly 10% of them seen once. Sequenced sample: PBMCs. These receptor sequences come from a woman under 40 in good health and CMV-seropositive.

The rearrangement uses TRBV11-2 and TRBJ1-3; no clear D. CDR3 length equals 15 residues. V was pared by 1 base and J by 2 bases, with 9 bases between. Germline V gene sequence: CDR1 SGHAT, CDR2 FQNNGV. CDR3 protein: CASSLVSPPGNTIYF. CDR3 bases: TGTGCCAGCAGCTTAGTGAGCCCCCCTGGAAACACCATATATTTT.

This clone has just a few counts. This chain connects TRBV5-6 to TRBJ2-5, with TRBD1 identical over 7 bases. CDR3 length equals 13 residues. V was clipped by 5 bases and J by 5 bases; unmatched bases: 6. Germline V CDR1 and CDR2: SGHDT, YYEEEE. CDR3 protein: CASSDRVAETQYF. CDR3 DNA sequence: TGTGCCAGCAGTGACAGGGTAGCGGAGACCCAGTACTTC.

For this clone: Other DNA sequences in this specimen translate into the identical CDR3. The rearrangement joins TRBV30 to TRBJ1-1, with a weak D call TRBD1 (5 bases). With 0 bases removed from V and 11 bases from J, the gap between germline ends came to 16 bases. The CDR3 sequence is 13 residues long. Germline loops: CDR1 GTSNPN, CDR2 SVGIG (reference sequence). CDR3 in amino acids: CAWSVRQGLAAFF. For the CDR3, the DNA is TGTGCCTGGAGTGTACGCCAGGGACTGGCCGCTTTCTTT.

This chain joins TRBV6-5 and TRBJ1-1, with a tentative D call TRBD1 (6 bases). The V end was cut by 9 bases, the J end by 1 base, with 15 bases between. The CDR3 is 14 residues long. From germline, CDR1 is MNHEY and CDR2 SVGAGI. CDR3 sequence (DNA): TGTGCCAGTACCACGGGGGGCCAGAACACTGAAGCTTTCTTT. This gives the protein CASTTGGQNTEAFF.

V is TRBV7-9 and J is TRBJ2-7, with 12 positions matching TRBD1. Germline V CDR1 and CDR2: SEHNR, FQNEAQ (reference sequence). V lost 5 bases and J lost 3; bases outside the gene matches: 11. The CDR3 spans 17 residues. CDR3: CASSKTEGQGAFYEQYF. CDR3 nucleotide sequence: TGTGCCAGCAGCAAGACAGAGGGACAGGGGGCTTTCTACGAGCAGTACTTC.

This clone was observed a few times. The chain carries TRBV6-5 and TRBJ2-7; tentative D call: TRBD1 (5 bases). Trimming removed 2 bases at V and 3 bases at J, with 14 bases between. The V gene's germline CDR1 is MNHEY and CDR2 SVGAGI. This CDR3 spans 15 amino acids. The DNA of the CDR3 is TGTGCCAGCAGTTACGGCAGGGTCGTTGGCTACGAGCAGTACTTC. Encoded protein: CASSYGRVVGYEQYF.

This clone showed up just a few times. The CDR3 reads CASSPRTSGRAEQFF. Here the CDR3 DNA reads TGTGCCAGCAGCCCCCGGACTAGCGGGAGAGCTGAGCAGTTCTTC. This chain connects TRBV7-9 to TRBJ2-1, with 13 nucleotides matching TRBD2. J was trimmed by 9 bases and V by 5 bases; bases with no gene match: 7. CDR1 is SEHNR, CDR2 FQNEAQ, per germline (reference sequence). This CDR3 region has 15 residues.

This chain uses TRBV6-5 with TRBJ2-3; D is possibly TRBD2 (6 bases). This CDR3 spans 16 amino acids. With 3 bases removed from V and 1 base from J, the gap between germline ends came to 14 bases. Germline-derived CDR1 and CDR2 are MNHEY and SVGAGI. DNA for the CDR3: TGTGCCAGCAGTTATGAGGAGGGCGGTCGCACAGATACGCAGTATTTT. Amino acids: CASSYEEGGRTDTQYF.

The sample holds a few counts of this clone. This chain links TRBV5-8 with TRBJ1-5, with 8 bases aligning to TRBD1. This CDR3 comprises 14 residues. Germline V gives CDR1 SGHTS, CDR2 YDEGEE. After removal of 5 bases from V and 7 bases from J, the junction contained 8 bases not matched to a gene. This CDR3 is CASRLGQGGQPQHF. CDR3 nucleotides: TGTGCCAGCAGACTCGGACAGGGAGGGCAGCCCCAGCATTTT.

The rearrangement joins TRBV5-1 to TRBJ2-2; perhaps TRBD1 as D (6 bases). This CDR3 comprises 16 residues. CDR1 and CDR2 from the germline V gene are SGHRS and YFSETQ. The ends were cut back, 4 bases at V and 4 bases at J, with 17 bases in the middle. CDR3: CASSGTLTRSTGELFF. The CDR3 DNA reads TGCGCCAGCAGCGGGACACTTACACGTTCCACCGGGGAGCTGTTTTTT.

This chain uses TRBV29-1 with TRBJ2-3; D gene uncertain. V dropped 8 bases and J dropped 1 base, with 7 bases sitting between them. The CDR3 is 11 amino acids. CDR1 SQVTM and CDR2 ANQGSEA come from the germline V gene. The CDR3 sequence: CSHGGTDTQYF. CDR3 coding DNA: TGCAGCCACGGTGGCACAGATACGCAGTATTTT.

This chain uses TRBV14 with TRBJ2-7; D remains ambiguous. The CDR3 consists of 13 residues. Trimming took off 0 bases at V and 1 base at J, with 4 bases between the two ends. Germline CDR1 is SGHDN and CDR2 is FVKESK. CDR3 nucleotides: TGTGCCAGCAGCCAAGATCGGTCCTACGAGCAGTACTTC. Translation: CASSQDRSYEQYF.

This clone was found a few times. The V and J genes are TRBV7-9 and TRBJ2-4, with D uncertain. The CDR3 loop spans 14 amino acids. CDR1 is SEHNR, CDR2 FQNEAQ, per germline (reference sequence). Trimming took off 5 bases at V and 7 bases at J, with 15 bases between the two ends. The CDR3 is CASSPKTRGNIQYF. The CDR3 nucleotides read TGTGCCAGCAGCCCCAAGACTCGTGGGAACATTCAGTACTTC.

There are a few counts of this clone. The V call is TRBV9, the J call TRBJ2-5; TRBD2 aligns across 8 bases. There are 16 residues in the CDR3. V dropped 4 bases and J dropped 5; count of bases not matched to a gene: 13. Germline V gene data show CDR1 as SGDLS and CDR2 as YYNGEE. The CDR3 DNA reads TGTGCCAGCAGCTTAACCGGGACTAGAGGGGCGGAGACCCAGTACTTC. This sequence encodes CASSLTGTRGAETQYF.

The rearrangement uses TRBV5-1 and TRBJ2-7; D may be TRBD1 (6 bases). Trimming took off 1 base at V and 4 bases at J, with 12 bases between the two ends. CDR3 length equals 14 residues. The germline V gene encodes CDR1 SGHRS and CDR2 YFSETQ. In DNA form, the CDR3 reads TGCGCCAGCAGCTTGACAGGGAATATGTACGAGCAGTACTTC. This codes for CASSLTGNMYEQYF. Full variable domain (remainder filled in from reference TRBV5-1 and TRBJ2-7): KAGVTQTPRYLIKTRGQQVTLSCSPISGHRSVSWYQQTPGQGLQFLFEYFSETQRNKGNFPGRFSGRQFSNSRSEMNVSTLELGDSALYLCASSLTGNMYEQYFGPGTRLTVT.

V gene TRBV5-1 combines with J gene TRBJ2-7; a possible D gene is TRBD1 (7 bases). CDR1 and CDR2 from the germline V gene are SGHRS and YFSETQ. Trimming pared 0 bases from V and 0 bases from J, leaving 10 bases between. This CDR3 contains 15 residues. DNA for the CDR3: TGCGCCAGCAGCTTGGCAGGGGGAGGCTCCTACGAGCAGTACTTC. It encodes CASSLAGGGSYEQYF.

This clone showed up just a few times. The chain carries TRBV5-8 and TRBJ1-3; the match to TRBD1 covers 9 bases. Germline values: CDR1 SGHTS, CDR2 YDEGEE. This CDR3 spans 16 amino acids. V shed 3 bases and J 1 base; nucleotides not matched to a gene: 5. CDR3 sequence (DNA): TGTGCCAGCAGCTCCGAGACAGGGGGGTCTGGAAACACCATATATTTT. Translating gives CASSSETGGSGNTIYF.

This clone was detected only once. CDR3: CASSGRDTENTEAFF. Written as DNA, the CDR3 is TGTGCCAGCAGTGGCCGGGACACAGAAAACACTGAAGCTTTCTTT. The chain joins TRBV6-5 to TRBJ1-1; possibly TRBD1 for D (6 bases). The germline V gene encodes CDR1 MNHEY and CDR2 SVGAGI. The CDR3 totals 15 residues. Trimming removed 5 bases at V and 2 bases at J, with 15 bases between.

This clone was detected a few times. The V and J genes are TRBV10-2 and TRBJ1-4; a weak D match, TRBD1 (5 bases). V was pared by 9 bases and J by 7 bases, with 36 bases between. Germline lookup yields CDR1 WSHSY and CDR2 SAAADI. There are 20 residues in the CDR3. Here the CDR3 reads CARVVVWAGSNITGGEKLFF. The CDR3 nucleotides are TGCGCCAGGGTGGTGGTCTGGGCAGGGTCAAATATTACGGGGGGTGAAAAACTGTTTTTT.

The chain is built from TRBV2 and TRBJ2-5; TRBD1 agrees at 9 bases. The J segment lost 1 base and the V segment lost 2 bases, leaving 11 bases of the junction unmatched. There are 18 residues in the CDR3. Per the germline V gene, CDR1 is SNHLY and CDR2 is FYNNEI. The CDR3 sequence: CASSENRRGQGLQETQYF. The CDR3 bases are TGTGCCAGCAGTGAAAATCGAAGGGGACAGGGCCTCCAAGAGACCCAGTACTTC. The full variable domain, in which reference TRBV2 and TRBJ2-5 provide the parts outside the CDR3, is EPEVTQTPSHQVTQMGQEVILRCVPISNHLYFYWYRQILGQKVEFLVSFYNNEISEKSEIFDDQFSVERPDGSNFTLKIRSTKLEDSAMYFCASSENRRGQGLQETQYFGPGTRLLVL.

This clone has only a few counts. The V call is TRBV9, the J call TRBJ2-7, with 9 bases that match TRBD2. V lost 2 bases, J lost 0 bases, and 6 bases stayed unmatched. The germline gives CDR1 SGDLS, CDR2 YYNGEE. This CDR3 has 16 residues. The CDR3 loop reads CASSVLAGVSSYEQYF. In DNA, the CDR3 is TGTGCCAGCAGCGTTTTAGCGGGGGTGAGCTCCTACGAGCAGTACTTC.

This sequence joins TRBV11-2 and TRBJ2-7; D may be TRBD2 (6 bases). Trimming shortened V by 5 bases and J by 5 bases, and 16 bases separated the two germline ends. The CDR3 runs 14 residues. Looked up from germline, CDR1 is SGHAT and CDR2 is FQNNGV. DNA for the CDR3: TGTGCCAGCAGCCTTACCGGGAGAAATGACGAGCAGTACTTC. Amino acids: CASSLTGRNDEQYF.

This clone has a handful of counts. The CDR3 reads CASSQLQGPAFF. In nucleotides, the CDR3 is TGCGCCAGCAGCCAGCTACAGGGACCAGCTTTCTTT. The V and J genes are TRBV4-1 and TRBJ1-1; D might be TRBD1 (6 bases). V was trimmed by 3 bases and J by 10 bases, leaving 12 bases between them. This CDR3 contains 12 residues. Germline CDR1 MGHRA, CDR2 YSYEKL.

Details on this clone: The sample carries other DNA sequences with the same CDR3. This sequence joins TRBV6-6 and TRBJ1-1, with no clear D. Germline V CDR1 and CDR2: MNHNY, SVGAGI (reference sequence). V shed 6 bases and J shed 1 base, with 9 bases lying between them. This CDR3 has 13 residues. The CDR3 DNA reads TGTGCCAGCAGCCCTCGGGGGAACACTGAAGCTTTCTTT. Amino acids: CASSPRGNTEAFF.

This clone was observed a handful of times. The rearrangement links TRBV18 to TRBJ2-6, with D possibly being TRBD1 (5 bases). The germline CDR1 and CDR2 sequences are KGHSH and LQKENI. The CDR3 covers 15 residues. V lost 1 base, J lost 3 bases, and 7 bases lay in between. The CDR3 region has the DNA TGTGCCAGCTCACCACAGGGGCGTGGGGCCAACGTCCTGACTTTC. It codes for CASSPQGRGANVLTF. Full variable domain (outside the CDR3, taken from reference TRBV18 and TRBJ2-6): NAGVMQNPRHLVRRRGQEARLRCSPMKGHSHVYWYRQLPEEGLKFMVYLQKENIIDESGMPKERFSAEFPKEGPSILRIQQVVRGDSAAYFCASSPQGRGANVLTFGAGSRLTVL.

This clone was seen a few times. The CDR3 sequence is CASSPFLDRRKSNYGYTF. CDR3 DNA sequence: TGTGCCAGCAGTCCTTTTCTCGACAGGAGAAAATCTAACTATGGCTACACCTTC. The rearrangement joins TRBV25-1 to TRBJ1-2, with a tentative D call TRBD1 (6 bases). Trimming removed 5 bases at V and 0 bases at J, with 22 bases between. The CDR3 sequence is 18 residues long. Germline-derived CDR1 and CDR2 are MGHDK and SYGVNS.

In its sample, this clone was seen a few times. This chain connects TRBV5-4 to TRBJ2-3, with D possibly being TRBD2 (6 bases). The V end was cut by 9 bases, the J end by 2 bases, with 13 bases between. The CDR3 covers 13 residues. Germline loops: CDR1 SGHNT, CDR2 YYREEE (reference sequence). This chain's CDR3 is CATSGDATDTQYF. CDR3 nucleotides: TGTGCCACTTCGGGGGACGCCACAGATACGCAGTATTTT.